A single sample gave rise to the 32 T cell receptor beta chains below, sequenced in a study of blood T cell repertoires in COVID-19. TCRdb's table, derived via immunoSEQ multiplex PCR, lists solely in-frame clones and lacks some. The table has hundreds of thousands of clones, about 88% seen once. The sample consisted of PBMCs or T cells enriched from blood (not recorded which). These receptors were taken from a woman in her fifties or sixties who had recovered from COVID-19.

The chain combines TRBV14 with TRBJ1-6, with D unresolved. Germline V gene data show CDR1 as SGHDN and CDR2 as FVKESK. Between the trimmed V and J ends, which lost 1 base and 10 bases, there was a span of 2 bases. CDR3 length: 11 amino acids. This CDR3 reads CASSQASPLHF. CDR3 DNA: TGTGCCAGCAGCCAAGCATCACCCCTCCACTTT.

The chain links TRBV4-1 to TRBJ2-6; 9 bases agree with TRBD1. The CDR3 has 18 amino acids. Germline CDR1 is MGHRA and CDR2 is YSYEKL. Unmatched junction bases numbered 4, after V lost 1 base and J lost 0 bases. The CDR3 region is CASSQVGTGSSGANVLTF. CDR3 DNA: TGCGCCAGCAGCCAAGTGGGGACAGGGAGCTCTGGGGCCAACGTCCTGACTTTC.

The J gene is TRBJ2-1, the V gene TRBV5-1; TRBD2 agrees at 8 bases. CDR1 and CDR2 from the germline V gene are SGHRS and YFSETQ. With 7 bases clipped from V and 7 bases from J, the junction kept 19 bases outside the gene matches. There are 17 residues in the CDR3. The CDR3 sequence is CASEDRGSGVSGNEQFF. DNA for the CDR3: TGCGCCAGCGAGGATCGAGGTAGCGGGGTGTCGGGGAATGAGCAGTTCTTC.

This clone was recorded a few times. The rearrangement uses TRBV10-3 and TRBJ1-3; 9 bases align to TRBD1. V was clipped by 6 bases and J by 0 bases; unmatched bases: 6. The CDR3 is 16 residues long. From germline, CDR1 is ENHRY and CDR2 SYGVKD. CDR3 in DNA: TGTGCCATCAGGGGACAGGGAAAAGCCTCTGGAAACACCATATATTTT. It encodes CAIRGQGKASGNTIYF.

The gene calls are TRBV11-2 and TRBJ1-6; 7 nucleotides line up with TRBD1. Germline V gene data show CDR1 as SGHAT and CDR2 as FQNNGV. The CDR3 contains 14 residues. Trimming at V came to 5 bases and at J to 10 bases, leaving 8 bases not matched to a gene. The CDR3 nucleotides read TGTGCCAGCAGCCAGGGACAGATACAATCACCCCTCCACTTT. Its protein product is CASSQGQIQSPLHF.

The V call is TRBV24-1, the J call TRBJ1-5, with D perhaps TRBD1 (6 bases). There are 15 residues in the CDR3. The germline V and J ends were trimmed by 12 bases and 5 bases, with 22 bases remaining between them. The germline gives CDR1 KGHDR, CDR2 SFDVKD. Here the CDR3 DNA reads TGTGCCCCCAAGGGGTTAGAGGACAGAGATCAGCCCCAGCATTTT. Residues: CAPKGLEDRDQPQHF.

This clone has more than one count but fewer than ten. The CDR3: CASSPGLAVTGELFF. The CDR3 nucleotides read TGCGCCAGCAGCCCGGGACTAGCCGTCACCGGGGAGCTGTTTTTT. The chain combines TRBV10-1 with TRBJ2-2; TRBD2 matches at 9 bases. Germline V gene sequence: CDR1 WNHNN, CDR2 SYGVQD (reference sequence). V trimming: 6 bases; J trimming: 4 bases; junction bases outside the gene matches: 6. The CDR3 extends over 15 amino acids.

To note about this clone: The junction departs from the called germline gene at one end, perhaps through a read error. This CDR3 is CASTNVPSDSGLF. The DNA of the CDR3 is TGTGCCAGCACTAACGTCCCCTCGGACAGTGGATTGTTT. The chain uses TRBV6-5 and TRBJ1-5; D is possibly TRBD1 (6 bases). The CDR3 runs 13 residues. In germline, CDR1 is MNHEY, CDR2 SVGAGI.

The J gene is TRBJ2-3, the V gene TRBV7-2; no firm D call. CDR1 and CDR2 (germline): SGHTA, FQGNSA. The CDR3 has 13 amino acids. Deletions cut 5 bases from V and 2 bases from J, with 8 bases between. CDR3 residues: CASSGIDTDTQYF. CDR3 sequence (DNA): TGTGCCAGCAGCGGCATTGACACAGATACGCAGTATTTT.

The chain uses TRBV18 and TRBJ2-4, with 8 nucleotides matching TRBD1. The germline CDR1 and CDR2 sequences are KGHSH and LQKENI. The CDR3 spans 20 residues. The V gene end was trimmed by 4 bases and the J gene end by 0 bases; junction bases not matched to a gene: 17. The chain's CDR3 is CASSRGTGQTPFLAKNIQYF. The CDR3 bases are TGTGCCAGCTCACGAGGGACAGGCCAGACCCCTTTTCTAGCCAAAAACATTCAGTACTTC.

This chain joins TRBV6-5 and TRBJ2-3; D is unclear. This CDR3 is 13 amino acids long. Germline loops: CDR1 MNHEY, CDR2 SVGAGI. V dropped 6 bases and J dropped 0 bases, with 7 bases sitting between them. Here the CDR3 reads CASSQTSTDTQYF. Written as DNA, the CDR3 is TGTGCCAGCAGCCAGACTAGCACAGATACGCAGTATTTT.

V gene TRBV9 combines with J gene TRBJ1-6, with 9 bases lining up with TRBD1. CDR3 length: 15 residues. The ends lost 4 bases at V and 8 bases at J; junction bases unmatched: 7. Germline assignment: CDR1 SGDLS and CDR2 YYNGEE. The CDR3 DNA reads TGTGCCAGCAGCCCCGCCGGGACAGGGTATTCACCCCTCCACTTT. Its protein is CASSPAGTGYSPLHF.

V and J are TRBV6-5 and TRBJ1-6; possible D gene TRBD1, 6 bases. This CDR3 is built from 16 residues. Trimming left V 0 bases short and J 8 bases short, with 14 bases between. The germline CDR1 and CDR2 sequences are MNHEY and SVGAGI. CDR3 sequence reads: CASSYSRAGVHSPLHF. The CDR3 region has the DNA TGTGCCAGCAGTTACTCGAGGGCAGGGGTCCATTCACCCCTCCACTTT.

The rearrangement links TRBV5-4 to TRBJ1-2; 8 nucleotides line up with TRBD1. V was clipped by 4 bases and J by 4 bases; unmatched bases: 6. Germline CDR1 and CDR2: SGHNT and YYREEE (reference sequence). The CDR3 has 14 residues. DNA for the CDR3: TGTGCCAGCAGCGGGGAGGACAGGGCCTATGGCTACACCTTC. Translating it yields CASSGEDRAYGYTF.

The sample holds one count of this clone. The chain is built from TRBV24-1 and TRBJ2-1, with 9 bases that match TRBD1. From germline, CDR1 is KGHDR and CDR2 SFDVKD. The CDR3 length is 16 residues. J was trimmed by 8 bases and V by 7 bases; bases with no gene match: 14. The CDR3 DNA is TGTGCCACCAGCGGAGGGACAGGGCTCTACAGCGATGAGCAGTTCTTC. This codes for CATSGGTGLYSDEQFF.

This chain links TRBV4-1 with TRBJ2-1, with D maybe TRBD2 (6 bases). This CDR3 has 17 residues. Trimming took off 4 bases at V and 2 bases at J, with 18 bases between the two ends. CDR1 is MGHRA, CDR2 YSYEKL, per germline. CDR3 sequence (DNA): TGCGCCAGCAGCCCAAGATCAGCCAGGACTACCTACAATGAGCAGTTCTTC. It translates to CASSPRSARTTYNEQFF.

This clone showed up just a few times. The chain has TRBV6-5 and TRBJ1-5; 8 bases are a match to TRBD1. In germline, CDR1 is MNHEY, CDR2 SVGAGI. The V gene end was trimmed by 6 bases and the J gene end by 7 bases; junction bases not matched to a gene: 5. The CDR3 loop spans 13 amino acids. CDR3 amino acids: CASRTTGDQPQHF. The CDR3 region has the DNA TGTGCCAGCAGGACGACAGGGGACCAGCCCCAGCATTTT.

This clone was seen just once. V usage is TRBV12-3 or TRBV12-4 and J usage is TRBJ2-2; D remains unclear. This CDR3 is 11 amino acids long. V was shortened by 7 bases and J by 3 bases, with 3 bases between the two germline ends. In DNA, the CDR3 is TGTGCCAGCACCTACACCGGGGAGCTGTTTTTT. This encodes CASTYTGELFF.

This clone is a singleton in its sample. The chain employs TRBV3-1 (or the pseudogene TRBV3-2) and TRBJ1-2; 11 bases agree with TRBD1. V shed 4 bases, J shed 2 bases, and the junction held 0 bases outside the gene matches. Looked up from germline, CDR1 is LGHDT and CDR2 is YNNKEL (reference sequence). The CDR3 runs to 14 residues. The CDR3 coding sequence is TGTGCCAGCAGCCGGGACAGGGGGAACTATGGCTACACCTTC. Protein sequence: CASSRDRGNYGYTF.

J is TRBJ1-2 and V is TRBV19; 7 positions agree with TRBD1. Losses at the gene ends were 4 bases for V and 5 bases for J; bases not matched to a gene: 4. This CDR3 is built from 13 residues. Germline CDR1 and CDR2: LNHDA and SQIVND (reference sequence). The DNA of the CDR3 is TGTGCCAGTAGTACGGGACAGCAGTATGGCTACACCTTC. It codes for CASSTGQQYGYTF.

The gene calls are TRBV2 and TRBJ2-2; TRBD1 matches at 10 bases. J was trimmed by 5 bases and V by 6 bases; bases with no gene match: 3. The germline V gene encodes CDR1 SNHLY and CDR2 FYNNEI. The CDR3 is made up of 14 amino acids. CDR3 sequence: CASRLDRGTGELFF. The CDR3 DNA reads TGTGCCAGCAGGCTGGACAGGGGGACCGGGGAGCTGTTTTTT.

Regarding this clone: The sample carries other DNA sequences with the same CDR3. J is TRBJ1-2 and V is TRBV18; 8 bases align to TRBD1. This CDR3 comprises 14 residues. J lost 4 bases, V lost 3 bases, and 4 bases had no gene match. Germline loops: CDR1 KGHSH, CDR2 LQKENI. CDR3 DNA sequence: TGTGCCAGCTCACCTGGACAGGGTGCCTATGGCTACACCTTC. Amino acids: CASSPGQGAYGYTF.

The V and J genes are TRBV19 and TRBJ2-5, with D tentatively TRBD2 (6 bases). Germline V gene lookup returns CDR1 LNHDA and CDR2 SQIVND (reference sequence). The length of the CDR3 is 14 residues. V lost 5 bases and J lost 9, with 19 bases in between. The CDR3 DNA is TGTGCCAGTAGTCTAGGGACGGGCGGAGGGCCCCAGTACTTC. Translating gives CASSLGTGGGPQYF.

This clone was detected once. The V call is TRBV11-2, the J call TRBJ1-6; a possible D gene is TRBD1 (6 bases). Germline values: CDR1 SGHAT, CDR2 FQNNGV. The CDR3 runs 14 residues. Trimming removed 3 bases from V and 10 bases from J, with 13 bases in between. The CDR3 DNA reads TGTGCCAGCAGCTTGGGGCAGGGGCAATCACCCCTCCACTTT. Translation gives CASSLGQGQSPLHF.

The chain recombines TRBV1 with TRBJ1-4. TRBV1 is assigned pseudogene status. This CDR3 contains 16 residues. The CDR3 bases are TGCACCAGCAGCCAAGAGCCCGGGACTGACGGTGAAAAACTGTTTTTT. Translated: CTSSQEPGTDGEKLFF.

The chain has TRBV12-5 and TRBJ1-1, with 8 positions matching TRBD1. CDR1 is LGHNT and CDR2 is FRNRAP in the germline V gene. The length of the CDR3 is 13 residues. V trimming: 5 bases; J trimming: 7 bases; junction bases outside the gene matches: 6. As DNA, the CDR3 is TGTGCTAGTGGTCCCAGGGGGCTGGGTGAAGCTTTCTTT. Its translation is CASGPRGLGEAFF.

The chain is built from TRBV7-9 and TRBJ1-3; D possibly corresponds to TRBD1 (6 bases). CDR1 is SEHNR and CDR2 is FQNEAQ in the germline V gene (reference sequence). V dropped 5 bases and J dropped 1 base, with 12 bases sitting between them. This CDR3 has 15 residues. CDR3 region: CASSAQTGSGNTIYF. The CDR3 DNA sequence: TGTGCCAGCAGCGCCCAAACAGGGTCTGGAAACACCATATATTTT.

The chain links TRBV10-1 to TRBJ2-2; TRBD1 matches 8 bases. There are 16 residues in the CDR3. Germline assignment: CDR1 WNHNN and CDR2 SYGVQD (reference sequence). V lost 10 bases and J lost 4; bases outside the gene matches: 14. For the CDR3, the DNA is TGCGCCACCTATCTAGGATCGGACAGGGTCACCGGGGAGCTGTTTTTT. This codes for CATYLGSDRVTGELFF.

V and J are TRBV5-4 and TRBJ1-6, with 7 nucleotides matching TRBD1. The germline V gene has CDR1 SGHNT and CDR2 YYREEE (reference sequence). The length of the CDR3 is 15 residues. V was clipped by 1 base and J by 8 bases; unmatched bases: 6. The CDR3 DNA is TGTGCCAGCAGCTTGCTGACAGGGCGGGATTCACCCCTCCACTTT. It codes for CASSLLTGRDSPLHF. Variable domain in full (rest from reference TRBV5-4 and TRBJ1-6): ETGVTQSPTHLIKTRGQQVTLRCSSQSGHNTVSWYQQALGQGPQFIFQYYREEENGRGNFPPRFSGLQFPNYSSELNVNALELDDSALYLCASSLLTGRDSPLHFGNGTRLTVT.

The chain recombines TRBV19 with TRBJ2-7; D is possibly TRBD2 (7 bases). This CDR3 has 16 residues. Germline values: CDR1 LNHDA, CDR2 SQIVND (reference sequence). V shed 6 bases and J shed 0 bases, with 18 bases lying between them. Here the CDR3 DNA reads TGTGCCAGTAGCAGGGCCGCGGGGGCTGCCTCCTACGAGCAGTACTTC. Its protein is CASSRAAGAASYEQYF.

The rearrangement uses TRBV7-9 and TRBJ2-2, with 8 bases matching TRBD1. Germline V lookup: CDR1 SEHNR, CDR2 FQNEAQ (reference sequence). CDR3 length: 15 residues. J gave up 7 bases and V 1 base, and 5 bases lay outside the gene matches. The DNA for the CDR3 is TGTGCCAGCAGCTTAGTGGGACAGGAAATCGGGGAGCTGTTTTTT. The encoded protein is CASSLVGQEIGELFF.

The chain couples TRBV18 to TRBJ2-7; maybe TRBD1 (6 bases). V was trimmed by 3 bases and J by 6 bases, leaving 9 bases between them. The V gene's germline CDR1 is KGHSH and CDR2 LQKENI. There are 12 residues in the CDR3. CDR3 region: CASSPTGLEQYV. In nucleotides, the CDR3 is TGTGCCAGCTCACCTACAGGGCTCGAGCAGTACGTC.